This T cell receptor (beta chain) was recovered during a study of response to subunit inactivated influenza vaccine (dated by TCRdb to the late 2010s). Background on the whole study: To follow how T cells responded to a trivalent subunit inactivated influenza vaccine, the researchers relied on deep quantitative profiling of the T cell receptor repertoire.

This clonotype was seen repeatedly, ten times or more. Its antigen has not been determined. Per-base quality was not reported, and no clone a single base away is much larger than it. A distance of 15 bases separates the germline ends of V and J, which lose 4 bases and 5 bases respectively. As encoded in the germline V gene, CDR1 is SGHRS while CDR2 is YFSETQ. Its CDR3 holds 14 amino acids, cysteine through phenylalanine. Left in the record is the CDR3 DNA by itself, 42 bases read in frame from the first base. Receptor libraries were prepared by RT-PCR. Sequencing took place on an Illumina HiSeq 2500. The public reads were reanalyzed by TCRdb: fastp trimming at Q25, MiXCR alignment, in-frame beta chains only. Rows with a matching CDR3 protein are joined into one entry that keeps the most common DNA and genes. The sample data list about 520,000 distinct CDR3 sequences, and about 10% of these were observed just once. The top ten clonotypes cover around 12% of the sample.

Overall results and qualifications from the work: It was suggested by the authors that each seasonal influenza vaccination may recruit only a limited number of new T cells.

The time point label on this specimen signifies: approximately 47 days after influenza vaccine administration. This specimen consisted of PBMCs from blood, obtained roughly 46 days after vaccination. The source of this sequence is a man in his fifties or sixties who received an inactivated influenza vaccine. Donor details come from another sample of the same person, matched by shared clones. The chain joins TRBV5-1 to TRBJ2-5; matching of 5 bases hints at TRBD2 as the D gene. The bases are TGCGCCAGCAGCACTCTAGCAGAGCGTGAGACCCAGTACTTC. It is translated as CASSTLAERETQYF.